This T cell receptor beta chain derives from a study of blood T cell repertoires in COVID-19. The study drew participants aged about 18 to 89 years from roughly 25 US areas. Assignments of participants to cohorts depended upon their own reported clinical history. Recovery among Cohort 3 donors was established by two negative PCRs, clearance, or symptom resolution. Profiled with immunoSEQ multiplex PCR; TCRdb holds only in-frame clones, not every one. The sample records about 440,000 clones, 80% to 95% being singletons. From germline, CDR1 is ENHRY and CDR2 SYGVKD. Unmatched junction bases numbered 1, after V lost 6 bases and J lost 4 bases. This CDR3 is built from 12 residues. Of note for this clone: Within the sample, other DNA sequences also encode this same CDR3.

Sequenced sample: PBMCs or T cells enriched from blood (not recorded which). The gene calls are TRBV10-3 and TRBJ2-5; 8 bases line up with TRBD1. This TCR derives from a man aged 18-30 years who had recovered from COVID-19. The CDR3 reads CAISDRGETQYF. In DNA form, the CDR3 reads TGTGCCATCAGCGACAGGGGAGAGACCCAGTACTTC.